One sample yielded the 21 T cell receptor beta chains listed below, sequenced in a study of shared clonotypes between healthy human individuals. CD8 cells regarded as naive lacked CD45RO, were positively chosen for CCR7, and omitted terminally differentiated effector memory CD45RA+ cells. The protocol was immunoSEQ multiplex PCR, while the TCRdb copy is restricted to in-frame clones and leaves out a portion. Here the sample spans hundreds of thousands of clones, 95% to 98% being singletons. Sequencing used naive CD8+ T cells sorted from blood. Receptors originate from a young man in good health.

The J gene is TRBJ2-2, the V gene TRBV10-3; 11 bases align to TRBD2. Germline loops: CDR1 ENHRY, CDR2 SYGVKD. Trimming at V came to 6 bases and at J to 4 bases, leaving 7 bases not matched to a gene. The CDR3 is 16 residues long. The CDR3 region is CAIRLLAGDGTGELFF. Written as DNA, the CDR3 is TGTGCCATCAGGCTACTAGCGGGAGACGGCACCGGGGAGCTGTTTTTT.

The V and J genes are TRBV7-9 and TRBJ2-5, with D perhaps matching TRBD1 (5 bases). From germline, CDR1 is SEHNR and CDR2 FQNEAQ (reference sequence). This CDR3 has 15 residues. Trimming cost V 5 bases and J 2 bases, with 15 bases left between them. The CDR3 is CASSTTIDSQETQYF. CDR3 DNA sequence: TGTGCCAGCAGCACAACGATCGACAGTCAAGAGACCCAGTACTTC. Full variable domain (rest looked up from reference TRBV7-9 and TRBJ2-5): DTGVSQNPRHKITKRGQNVTFRCDPISEHNRLYWYRQTLGQGPEFLTYFQNEAQLEKSRLLSDRFSAERPKGSFSTLEIQRTEQGDSAMYLCASSTTIDSQETQYFGPGTRLLVL.

This clone was seen a single time. CDR3 sequence reads: CAIGEGQGLNQPQHF. The CDR3 bases are TGTGCCATCGGGGAGGGACAGGGGCTTAATCAGCCCCAGCATTTT. The chain recombines TRBV10-3 with TRBJ1-5, with TRBD1 matching 10 bases. The CDR3 runs to 15 residues. The V and J ends lost 8 bases and 4 bases, in that order; junction bases with no gene match: 8. Germline V CDR1 and CDR2: ENHRY, SYGVKD.

This sequence joins TRBV10-1 and TRBJ2-7; 8 nucleotides line up with TRBD1. Germline V gene lookup returns CDR1 WNHNN and CDR2 SYGVQD (reference sequence). The CDR3 covers 16 residues. V was clipped by 0 bases and J by 4 bases; unmatched bases: 8. For the CDR3, the DNA is TGCGCCAGCAGTGAGTCGACAGGGGCCCTACATTACGAGCAGTACTTC. Translation gives CASSESTGALHYEQYF.

The V call is TRBV19, the J call TRBJ2-7; 7 nucleotides agree with TRBD2. Per the germline V gene, CDR1 is LNHDA and CDR2 is SQIVND (reference sequence). There are 14 residues in the CDR3. Losses at the gene ends were 5 bases for V and 2 bases for J; bases not matched to a gene: 6. CDR3 amino acids: CASSLTGGAYEQYF. In DNA form, the CDR3 reads TGTGCCAGTAGTTTAACGGGAGGCGCCTACGAGCAGTACTTC.

The CDR3, as DNA: TGCGCCAGCAGCTTGGAAGGTAACCAAGAGACCCAGTACTTC. Translating gives CASSLEGNQETQYF. The V call is TRBV5-1, the J call TRBJ2-5, with D uncertain. The V gene lost 0 bases and the J gene lost 0 bases, with 6 bases spanning the gap. Looked up from germline, CDR1 is SGHRS and CDR2 is YFSETQ. This CDR3 is 14 amino acids long.

This clone was detected once. The chain carries TRBV6-5 and TRBJ2-7; D remains unclear. Trimming took 5 bases from V and 4 from J, leaving 12 bases between them. The length of the CDR3 is 13 residues. Per germline, CDR1 MNHEY and CDR2 SVGAGI. For the CDR3, the DNA is TGTGCCAGCAGTAAGCTTAGTGGATACGAGCAGTACTTC. This sequence encodes CASSKLSGYEQYF.

V and J are TRBV9 and TRBJ1-1; tentative D call: TRBD1 (5 bases). V shed 8 bases and J shed 4 bases, with 18 bases lying between them. The CDR3 is made up of 14 amino acids. Germline V lookup: CDR1 SGDLS, CDR2 YYNGEE. The CDR3 region is CASRAGGSFTEAFF. The DNA for the CDR3 is TGTGCCAGTAGGGCGGGGGGATCCTTCACTGAAGCTTTCTTT.

This rearrangement joins TRBV11-2 to TRBJ2-7; 7 positions match TRBD2. The length of the CDR3 is 17 residues. Germline V gene lookup returns CDR1 SGHAT and CDR2 FQNNGV. The V segment lost 3 bases and the J segment 0 bases; nucleotides outside the gene matches: 11. The CDR3 DNA is TGTGCCAGCAGCTTGGTATCGGGGGGAGGGCCCTCCTACGAGCAGTACTTC. The encoded protein is CASSLVSGGGPSYEQYF.

V gene TRBV5-4 combines with J gene TRBJ2-2; no clear D gene. Deletions cut 3 bases from V and 0 bases from J, with 12 bases between. The germline V gene has CDR1 SGHNT and CDR2 YYREEE (reference sequence). This CDR3 has 16 amino acids. The CDR3 region has the DNA TGTGCCAGCAGCTCGGAAGCTGTCACGAACACCGGGGAGCTGTTTTTT. The encoded protein is CASSSEAVTNTGELFF.

About this clone itself: The DNA is omitted, as the CDR3 cannot be located on it reliably, and the CDR3 follows TCRdb's listing. The chain joins TRBV5-8 to TRBJ1-1; no check of the table's D call, TRBD1, against the DNA was made. Germline-derived CDR1 and CDR2 are SGHTS and YDEGEE. The CDR3 has 16 residues if both end residues are counted. This CDR3 is CASSFRARGLNTEAFF.

The chain links TRBV14 to TRBJ2-1; D perhaps matches TRBD2 (6 bases). V was trimmed by 3 bases and J by 4 bases, leaving 10 bases between them. This CDR3 region has 14 residues. The germline V gene encodes CDR1 SGHDN and CDR2 FVKESK. The CDR3 nucleotides read TGTGCCAGCAGCCACCGGGACTTTTACAATGAGCAGTTCTTC. Amino acids: CASSHRDFYNEQFF.

The chain couples TRBV7-9 to TRBJ2-4; 10 bases align to TRBD1. The CDR3 sequence is 16 residues long. V was pared by 4 bases and J by 7 bases, with 10 bases of the junction left unmatched. Germline V gives CDR1 SEHNR, CDR2 FQNEAQ (reference sequence). The CDR3 spells CASSSDPGQGSNIQYF. The CDR3 region has the DNA TGTGCCAGCAGCTCCGATCCGGGACAGGGGTCGAACATTCAGTACTTC.

V is TRBV28 and J is TRBJ2-2; TRBD2 might be the D (6 bases). The V gene lost 6 bases and the J gene lost 7 bases, with 9 bases spanning the gap. The germline V gene encodes CDR1 MDHEN and CDR2 SYDVKM. CDR3 length: 12 amino acids. This CDR3 reads CASSRGGGELFF. The CDR3, as DNA: TGTGCCAGCAGCCGGGGAGGCGGGGAGCTGTTTTTT.

V is TRBV21-1 and J is TRBJ2-7. TRBV21-1 is flagged as a pseudogene. The CDR3 loop spans 18 amino acids. The CDR3 sequence is CASSRAMGFQPHTYEQYF. The CDR3 bases are TGTGCCAGCAGCAGAGCGATGGGTTTTCAGCCTCACACCTACGAGCAGTACTTC.

V usage is TRBV27 and J usage is TRBJ2-7; 8 bases line up with TRBD1. The CDR3 has 14 amino acids. Per the germline V gene, CDR1 is MNHEY and CDR2 is SMNVEV (reference sequence). Unmatched junction bases numbered 8, after V lost 5 bases and J lost 5 bases. Here the CDR3 reads CASSRSGQVHEQYF. The CDR3 DNA is TGTGCCAGCAGTAGATCGGGACAGGTGCACGAGCAGTACTTC.

This clone was counted a single time. The chain couples TRBV11-2 to TRBJ1-2, with D possibly matching TRBD1 (5 bases). With 5 bases removed from V and 8 bases from J, the gap between germline ends came to 24 bases. The CDR3 covers 16 residues. Germline CDR1 is SGHAT and CDR2 is FQNNGV. The CDR3 reads CASSPSGGLQRWGYTF. In DNA form, the CDR3 reads TGTGCCAGCAGCCCCTCGGGGGGACTCCAAAGGTGGGGCTACACCTTC.

The V gene is TRBV27, the J gene TRBJ2-7, with D possibly TRBD2 on 6 matching bases. V lost 3 bases and J lost 6, with 18 bases in between. The CDR3 consists of 15 residues. From germline, CDR1 is MNHEY and CDR2 SMNVEV (reference sequence). The CDR3 here is CASSLVGGVGREQYF. CDR3 sequence (DNA): TGTGCCAGCAGTTTGGTGGGCGGGGTAGGGCGCGAGCAGTACTTC.

The chain carries TRBV30 and TRBJ2-7; 12 nucleotides align to TRBD2. Germline CDR1 and CDR2: GTSNPN and SVGIG (reference sequence). This CDR3 spans 15 amino acids. J lost 6 bases, V lost 1 base, and 7 bases had no gene match. CDR3 loop: CAWSEGAGLAGEQYF. CDR3 in DNA: TGTGCCTGGAGTGAAGGGGCGGGACTAGCGGGCGAGCAGTACTTC.

The chain is built from TRBV6-5 and TRBJ1-4; D unresolved. V shed 4 bases and J shed 3 bases, with 9 bases lying between them. Germline V gene lookup returns CDR1 MNHEY and CDR2 SVGAGI. This CDR3 spans 14 amino acids. DNA of the CDR3: TGTGCCAGCAGTTCAGGTCGGGCTAATGAAAAACTGTTTTTT. This encodes CASSSGRANEKLFF.

The rearrangement uses TRBV2 and TRBJ2-7; 10 nucleotides line up with TRBD1. This CDR3 is built from 17 residues. Germline lookup yields CDR1 SNHLY and CDR2 FYNNEI. V shed 4 bases, J shed 0 bases, and the junction held 9 bases outside the gene matches. CDR3 DNA sequence: TGTGCCAGCAGTGGGCTCTTAGGACAGGGGGTCTCCTACGAGCAGTACTTC. Protein product: CASSGLLGQGVSYEQYF.